Presented here are 11 T cell receptor beta chains from one specimen sequenced in a study of T cell responses to AZD1222 COVID-19 vaccine. Sequencing was performed with immunoSEQ multiplex PCR; in TCRdb, only in-frame clones are kept and a portion is missing. The sample consists of fewer than 200,000 clones, roughly 94% of them appearing once. Sequenced here: peripheral blood, sampled 28 days after the second AZD1222 dose. The source is an adult who received the AZD1222 COVID-19 vaccine.

The chain combines TRBV19 with TRBJ2-7; 9 nucleotides agree with TRBD1. CDR1 is LNHDA, CDR2 SQIVND, per germline (reference sequence). This CDR3 is built from 15 residues. V shed 4 bases, J shed 5 bases, and the junction held 9 bases outside the gene matches. CDR3 amino acids: CASSTQLTGGNEQYF. CDR3 DNA sequence: TGTGCCAGTAGTACACAATTGACAGGGGGGAACGAGCAGTACTTC.

The genes are TRBV7-8 and TRBJ2-3, with 7 bases that match TRBD2. Germline V gene lookup returns CDR1 SGHVS and CDR2 FQNEAQ. V gave up 5 bases and J gave up 3 bases; unmatched junction bases: 11. The CDR3 covers 16 residues. CDR3 DNA: TGTGCCAGCAGCCCACTCCGACTAGCCGTGACAGATACGCAGTATTTT. This gives the protein CASSPLRLAVTDTQYF.

This sequence joins TRBV11-3 and TRBJ1-1; D may be TRBD1 (5 bases). This CDR3 has 16 amino acids. Trimming removed 5 bases at V and 0 bases at J, with 16 bases between. Germline CDR1 reads SGHNT; CDR2 reads YENEEA. CDR3 in amino acids: CASSPRGPGMNTEAFF. In nucleotides, the CDR3 is TGTGCCAGCAGCCCTAGGGGTCCGGGTATGAACACTGAAGCTTTCTTT.

Notes on this clone: Other DNA sequences in the sample encode the same CDR3. This sequence joins TRBV3-1 (or the pseudogene TRBV3-2) and TRBJ1-5; D is undetermined. Deletions cut 0 bases from V and 1 base from J, with 4 bases between. This CDR3 is 14 amino acids long. Germline CDR1 LGHDT, CDR2 YNNKEL (reference sequence). The CDR3 DNA follows: TGTGCCAGCAGCCAAGATCCGAGCAATCAGCCCCAGCATTTT. It translates to CASSQDPSNQPQHF.

This chain joins TRBV9 and TRBJ1-6; possible D gene TRBD1, 6 bases. CDR1 and CDR2 (germline): SGDLS, YYNGEE. The CDR3 spans 16 residues. Trimming shortened V by 0 bases and J by 10 bases, and 17 bases separated the two germline ends. CDR3 loop: CASSVEGTLRGSPLHF. Written as DNA, the CDR3 is TGTGCCAGCAGCGTAGAAGGGACTCTAAGGGGGTCACCCCTCCACTTT.

The chain uses TRBV14 and TRBJ2-6, with D possibly matching TRBD2 (6 bases). The V and J ends lost 4 bases and 0 bases respectively, with 10 bases between them. The germline V gene encodes CDR1 SGHDN and CDR2 FVKESK. The CDR3 totals 16 residues. The CDR3 reads CASSPGTHSGANVLTF. CDR3 nucleotides: TGTGCCAGCAGCCCCGGGACTCACTCTGGGGCCAACGTCCTGACTTTC.

The rearrangement joins TRBV18 to TRBJ2-2, with a tentative D call TRBD1 (5 bases). This CDR3 comprises 17 residues. Germline CDR1 reads KGHSH; CDR2 reads LQKENI. V shed 1 base and J shed 5 bases, with 17 bases lying between them. The chain's CDR3 is CASSPLLVGEGTGELFF. The CDR3 coding sequence is TGTGCCAGCTCACCACTCCTCGTAGGGGAAGGGACCGGGGAGCTGTTTTTT.

The chain uses TRBV7-9 and TRBJ2-4; TRBD2 might be the D (6 bases). V was clipped by 0 bases and J by 1 base, with 10 bases between them. The CDR3 consists of 16 residues. Germline CDR1 and CDR2: SEHNR and FQNEAQ (reference sequence). DNA for the CDR3: TGTGCCAGCAGCTTAGCTCCGGCGGGGGCCAAAAACATTCAGTACTTC. It is translated as CASSLAPAGAKNIQYF.

This chain joins TRBV27 and TRBJ1-5; 9 bases agree with TRBD1. J gave up 11 bases and V 6 bases, and 20 bases lay outside the gene matches. The CDR3 has 17 residues. Per the germline V gene, CDR1 is MNHEY and CDR2 is SMNVEV (reference sequence). The CDR3 coding sequence is TGTGCCAGCAGGCCTCGTTTCCGGGACAGGGACCCTGGGGCCCAGCATTTT. Amino acid sequence: CASRPRFRDRDPGAQHF.

The chain recombines TRBV28 with TRBJ1-2; TRBD1 matches at 7 bases. CDR3 length equals 14 residues. Germline CDR1 reads MDHEN; CDR2 reads SYDVKM. J gave up 0 bases and V 8 bases, and 6 bases lay outside the gene matches. The CDR3 sequence: CASRQGLANYGYTF. CDR3 bases: TGTGCCAGCCGACAGGGCTTAGCTAACTATGGCTACACCTTC.

The genes are TRBV12-2 and TRBJ1-1. TRBV12-2 is a listed pseudogene. The CDR3 runs to 13 residues. The CDR3 here is CASRFRMNTEAFF. Written as DNA, the CDR3 is TGTGCAAGTCGCTTTCGTATGAACACTGAAGCTTTCTTT.